These 26 T cell receptor beta chains originate from one sample sequenced in a study of technical replicates of blood from a few donors (dated by TCRdb to the late 2010s). Libraries were prepared through the immunoSEQ multiplex PCR assay. The source is immuneACCESS, and TCRdb retained only in-frame sequences with V and J called. Part of the clones is not carried over; for the studies checked, unresolved V genes explain less than half of this, and the remainder is unexplained. The sample table shows roughly 93,000 clones, and roughly 96% are seen once. Roughly 0.28% of the sample is held by the ten biggest clonotypes. Sequencing was done on a sample of T cells isolated from PBMCs. Receptor source: a human donor in good health.

The chain carries TRBV13 and TRBJ2-2; D gene uncertain. V was cut by 0 bases and J by 2 bases, with 7 bases left in between. CDR1 is PRHDT and CDR2 is FYEKMQ in the germline V gene (reference sequence). The CDR3 is made up of 15 amino acids. CDR3 loop: CASSLGQFNTGELFF. CDR3 bases: TGTGCCAGCAGCTTAGGACAGTTCAACACCGGGGAGCTGTTTTTT.

V is TRBV5-4 and J is TRBJ2-7; maybe TRBD1 (6 bases). Deletions cut 4 bases from V and 2 bases from J, with 13 bases between. Germline V gene data show CDR1 as SGHNT and CDR2 as YYREEE (reference sequence). The CDR3 is 14 amino acids. DNA for the CDR3: TGTGCCAGCAGCGATAGGACAGCCACCTACGAGCAGTACTTC. It yields the protein CASSDRTATYEQYF.

The genes are TRBV28 and TRBJ1-4, with D possibly matching TRBD1 (5 bases). V shed 2 bases and J shed 7 bases, with 17 bases lying between them. The V gene's germline CDR1 is MDHEN and CDR2 SYDVKM. The CDR3 sequence is 16 residues long. The DNA for the CDR3 is TGTGCCAGCAGTTTACCCCTCCAGGGAATAAGTGAAAAACTGTTTTTT. It yields the protein CASSLPLQGISEKLFF.

The V gene is TRBV5-6, the J gene TRBJ2-2, with 10 bases lining up with TRBD2. Germline V gene sequence: CDR1 SGHDT, CDR2 YYEEEE. With 4 bases clipped from V and 3 bases from J, the junction kept 6 bases outside the gene matches. This CDR3 region has 16 residues. This CDR3 is CASSPSGRAHTGELFF. The DNA for the CDR3 is TGTGCCAGCAGCCCAAGCGGGAGGGCCCACACCGGGGAGCTGTTTTTT.

The J gene is TRBJ2-3, the V gene TRBV5-1, with 10 bases aligning to TRBD2. The CDR3 has 16 amino acids. Germline loops: CDR1 SGHRS, CDR2 YFSETQ. The V segment lost 2 bases and the J segment 2 bases; nucleotides outside the gene matches: 5. CDR3 loop: CASSLRLAGPTDTQYF. CDR3 nucleotide sequence: TGCGCCAGCAGCTTAAGACTAGCGGGCCCCACAGATACGCAGTATTTT.

The V call is TRBV11-3, the J call TRBJ2-7; 7 bases agree with TRBD1. Germline assignment: CDR1 SGHNT and CDR2 YENEEA. V lost 6 bases and J lost 3; bases outside the gene matches: 5. This CDR3 is 13 amino acids long. Written as DNA, the CDR3 is TGTGCCAGCAGACAGGGGACGAACTACGAGCAGTACTTC. Translated, it gives CASRQGTNYEQYF.

This chain joins TRBV28 and TRBJ2-5; no clear D. V shed 6 bases and J shed 5 bases, with 13 bases lying between them. CDR1 is MDHEN and CDR2 is SYDVKM in the germline V gene. CDR3 length: 13 residues. CDR3 sequence reads: CASSTPGMETQYF. As DNA, the CDR3 is TGTGCCAGCAGCACCCCCGGTATGGAGACCCAGTACTTC.

The chain has TRBV5-1 and TRBJ1-1; a possible D gene is TRBD1 (5 bases). The germline V and J ends were trimmed by 2 bases and 0 bases, with 14 bases remaining between them. The CDR3 spans 16 residues. From germline, CDR1 is SGHRS and CDR2 YFSETQ. Written as DNA, the CDR3 is TGCGCCAGCAGCTTAATGCAGGGCCTCATGAACACTGAAGCTTTCTTT. Protein: CASSLMQGLMNTEAFF.

This clone was recorded once. The chain couples TRBV5-1 to TRBJ2-2; 7 bases are shared with TRBD1. In germline, CDR1 is SGHRS, CDR2 YFSETQ. The CDR3 extends over 16 amino acids. Trimming at V came to 4 bases and at J to 5 bases, leaving 11 bases not matched to a gene. CDR3 sequence: CASSPPGTGDTGELFF. CDR3 nucleotides: TGCGCCAGCAGCCCCCCGGGTACAGGGGATACCGGGGAGCTGTTTTTT.

This sequence joins TRBV27 and TRBJ2-5; D is perhaps TRBD2 (5 bases). V was shortened by 3 bases and J by 2 bases, with 13 bases between the two germline ends. Germline V gene data show CDR1 as MNHEY and CDR2 as SMNVEV (reference sequence). This CDR3 is built from 15 residues. The CDR3 spells CASSFMSSLQETQYF. For the CDR3, the DNA is TGTGCCAGCAGTTTTATGTCTAGCCTACAAGAGACCCAGTACTTC.

The table lists this clone with a count of one. The rearrangement links TRBV19 to TRBJ2-2, with D possibly TRBD2 on 6 matching bases. V was clipped by 3 bases and J by 5 bases, with 22 bases between them. Germline CDR1 is LNHDA and CDR2 is SQIVND (reference sequence). The CDR3 loop spans 18 amino acids. The CDR3 DNA follows: TGTGCCAGTAGTATGGCCCCTTACGTTCGGGGGATTACCGGGGAGCTGTTTTTT. It yields the protein CASSMAPYVRGITGELFF. Combining the CDR3 with reference TRBV19 and TRBJ2-2 gives the whole variable domain DGGITQSPKYLFRKEGQNVTLSCEQNLNHDAMYWYRQDPGQGLRLIYYSQIVNDFQKGDIAEGYSVSREKKESFPLTVTSAQKNPTAFYLCASSMAPYVRGITGELFFGEGSRLTVL.

This CDR3 is CASSQVRGPYEQYF. The DNA of the CDR3 is TGTGCCAGCAGCCAAGTAAGGGGGCCCTACGAGCAGTACTTC. The chain couples TRBV14 to TRBJ2-7; 7 bases are shared with TRBD1. This CDR3 has 14 residues. The trim removed 1 base at V and 2 bases at J, leaving 2 bases unmatched. Germline CDR1 is SGHDN and CDR2 is FVKESK.

The chain links TRBV7-2 to TRBJ2-2; 9 nucleotides match TRBD1. The CDR3 has 15 amino acids. Germline assignment: CDR1 SGHTA and CDR2 FQGNSA. V shed 5 bases, J shed 5 bases, and the junction held 6 bases outside the gene matches. CDR3 region: CASSPHGQGTGELFF. DNA of the CDR3: TGTGCCAGCAGCCCTCACGGACAGGGGACCGGGGAGCTGTTTTTT.

V usage is TRBV19 and J usage is TRBJ1-5, with a possible D match to TRBD1 (5 bases). CDR3 length: 16 residues. Germline CDR1 LNHDA, CDR2 SQIVND (reference sequence). The germline V and J ends were trimmed by 1 base and 0 bases, with 10 bases remaining between them. CDR3 sequence reads: CASSIAGFYSNQPQHF. The CDR3 DNA reads as TGTGCCAGTAGTATAGCAGGGTTCTATAGCAATCAGCCCCAGCATTTT.

This chain links TRBV7-9 with TRBJ2-1, with a tentative D call TRBD1 (6 bases). The germline V and J ends were trimmed by 1 base and 6 bases, with 7 bases remaining between them. CDR3 length: 13 amino acids. CDR1 and CDR2 from the germline V gene are SEHNR and FQNEAQ (reference sequence). In DNA, the CDR3 is TGTGCCAGCAGCTTAGGACAGGTCAATGAGCAGTTCTTC. It translates to CASSLGQVNEQFF.

The CDR3 nucleotides read TGTGCCAGCAGCTTAGTCTCGAGCTACGAGCAGTACTTC. Translation gives CASSLVSSYEQYF. The J gene is TRBJ2-7, the V gene TRBV11-2; D unresolved. The CDR3 runs 13 residues. Germline V CDR1 and CDR2: SGHAT, FQNNGV. V lost 1 base to trimming and J lost 3 bases, with 7 bases between them.

Turning to this clone: This same CDR3 is encoded by further DNA sequences in the sample. This chain joins TRBV5-4 and TRBJ2-1; tentatively, D is TRBD2 (6 bases). This CDR3 has 15 residues. V shed 0 bases and J shed 2 bases, with 9 bases lying between them. The germline gives CDR1 SGHNT, CDR2 YYREEE (reference sequence). The chain's CDR3 is CASSLDGGAYNEQFF. The CDR3 DNA sequence: TGTGCCAGCAGCTTGGACGGGGGTGCCTACAATGAGCAGTTCTTC. Full variable domain (rest looked up from reference TRBV5-4 and TRBJ2-1): ETGVTQSPTHLIKTRGQQVTLRCSSQSGHNTVSWYQQALGQGPQFIFQYYREEENGRGNFPPRFSGLQFPNYSSELNVNALELDDSALYLCASSLDGGAYNEQFFGPGTRLTVL.

The rearrangement joins TRBV29-1 to TRBJ2-1; 7 nucleotides match TRBD2. CDR3 size: 16 residues. The germline gives CDR1 SQVTM, CDR2 ANQGSEA. V was pared by 0 bases and J by 6 bases, with 11 bases of the junction left unmatched. CDR3 nucleotides: TGCAGCGTTGAAGATCGGGCGGGAGTAATCGGCAATGAGCAGTTCTTC. Protein product: CSVEDRAGVIGNEQFF.

The chain recombines TRBV25-1 with TRBJ2-3; 9 bases align to TRBD2. The CDR3 has 16 residues. The V gene end was trimmed by 4 bases and the J gene end by 3 bases; junction bases not matched to a gene: 8. Germline V gives CDR1 MGHDK, CDR2 SYGVNS. CDR3 DNA sequence: TGTGCCAGCAGTGGGTCCCTAGCGGGGAGAACAGATACGCAGTATTTT. It translates to CASSGSLAGRTDTQYF.

The chain joins TRBV7-9 to TRBJ2-5; possible D gene TRBD2, 5 bases. CDR1 and CDR2 (germline): SEHNR, FQNEAQ (reference sequence). There are 14 residues in the CDR3. V was clipped by 6 bases and J by 5 bases, with 16 bases between them. CDR3 region: CASRSGGGGETQYF. DNA for the CDR3: TGTGCCAGCAGGAGCGGAGGAGGCGGGGAGACCCAGTACTTC.

This chain links TRBV27 with TRBJ1-4; D possibly corresponds to TRBD1 (5 bases). With 6 bases removed from V and 2 bases from J, the gap between germline ends came to 16 bases. In germline, CDR1 is MNHEY, CDR2 SMNVEV (reference sequence). The CDR3 length is 16 residues. In DNA, the CDR3 is TGTGCCAGCAGCCCTGGCCGGGCAGGGACTAATGAAAAACTGTTTTTT. Translated: CASSPGRAGTNEKLFF.

V and J are TRBV5-1 and TRBJ2-2; 8 nucleotides line up with TRBD1. The CDR3 covers 15 residues. Germline V gives CDR1 SGHRS, CDR2 YFSETQ. V shed 2 bases and J 4 bases; nucleotides not matched to a gene: 4. DNA of the CDR3: TGCGCCAGCAGCTTTGCGCAGGGGGCCACCGGGGAGCTGTTTTTT. It specifies CASSFAQGATGELFF.

The chain recombines TRBV19 with TRBJ1-1; D ambiguous. Germline CDR1 is LNHDA and CDR2 is SQIVND (reference sequence). V was cut by 2 bases and J by 1 base, with 8 bases left in between. This CDR3 spans 14 amino acids. CDR3 sequence reads: CASSIRGTNTEAFF. The CDR3, as DNA: TGTGCCAGTAGTATACGCGGAACGAACACTGAAGCTTTCTTT.

This chain uses TRBV2 with TRBJ2-7; 8 bases are a match to TRBD1. Germline CDR1 and CDR2: SNHLY and FYNNEI. With 4 bases clipped from V and 3 bases from J, the junction kept 8 bases outside the gene matches. CDR3 size: 15 residues. CDR3 residues: CASSAWGTGNYEQYF. CDR3 nucleotides: TGTGCCAGCAGTGCTTGGGGGACAGGAAACTACGAGCAGTACTTC.

CDR3 amino acids: CASSTTMSGADTQYF. The DNA for the CDR3 is TGTGCCAGCAGCACCACGATGTCAGGGGCAGATACGCAGTATTTT. The chain carries TRBV7-2 and TRBJ2-3; a possible D gene is TRBD1 (6 bases). Trimming cost V 5 bases and J 4 bases, with 16 bases left between them. Germline-derived CDR1 and CDR2 are SGHTA and FQGNSA. This CDR3 has 15 amino acids. The variable domain in full, with the rest retrieved from reference TRBV7-2 and TRBJ2-3, is GAGVSQSPSNKVTEKGKDVELRCDPISGHTALYWYRQSLGQGLEFLIYFQGNSAPDKSGLPSDRFSAERTGGSVSTLTIQRTQQEDSAVYLCASSTTMSGADTQYFGPGTRLTVL.

This clone was detected once. This chain joins TRBV19 and TRBJ1-2; D uncertain. Germline V CDR1 and CDR2: LNHDA, SQIVND (reference sequence). The CDR3 is 13 amino acids. V lost 6 bases and J 2 bases, leaving 10 bases between the germline ends. Here the CDR3 DNA reads TGTGCCAGTAGCATGGGAGTAAACTATGGCTACACCTTC. This sequence encodes CASSMGVNYGYTF.